Following are 19 T cell receptor beta chains from one sample sequenced in a study of cytomegalovirus exposure and HLA in healthy donors. The PCR ran on 60 Vbeta and 13 Jbeta primers. Sequenced by immunoSEQ multiplex PCR; TCRdb stores in-frame clones only, minus some. Of roughly 150,000 clones listed, 70% to 80% are singletons. The sequencing sample was made of PBMCs. These receptors all stem from a woman between 55 and 75 years old in good health and CMV-seropositive.

This chain joins TRBV28 and TRBJ1-2, with 9 nucleotides matching TRBD1. Germline lookup yields CDR1 MDHEN and CDR2 SYDVKM. The V gene end was trimmed by 5 bases and the J gene end by 8 bases; junction bases not matched to a gene: 6. The CDR3 loop spans 13 amino acids. The CDR3 nucleotides are TGTGCCAGCAGTCCGGGACAGGGTTTCGGCTACACCTTC. Protein sequence: CASSPGQGFGYTF.

V usage is TRBV18 and J usage is TRBJ1-2; TRBD1 is a possible D gene (6 bases). Per the germline V gene, CDR1 is KGHSH and CDR2 is LQKENI. This CDR3 contains 15 residues. The V end was cut by 4 bases, the J end by 2 bases, with 14 bases between. The chain's CDR3 is CASSQTDSLNYGYTF. Here the CDR3 DNA reads TGTGCCAGCTCACAAACGGACAGCCTGAACTATGGCTACACCTTC. The variable domain in full, with the rest retrieved from reference TRBV18 and TRBJ1-2, is NAGVMQNPRHLVRRRGQEARLRCSPMKGHSHVYWYRQLPEEGLKFMVYLQKENIIDESGMPKERFSAEFPKEGPSILRIQQVVRGDSAAYFCASSQTDSLNYGYTFGSGTRLTVV.

The rearrangement joins TRBV19 to TRBJ2-5, with 7 bases that match TRBD2. Looked up from germline, CDR1 is LNHDA and CDR2 is SQIVND (reference sequence). J lost 2 bases, V lost 4 bases, and 4 bases had no gene match. CDR3 length: 14 amino acids. The CDR3 DNA reads TGTGCCAGTAGTAAAGCGGGGAAACAAGAGACCCAGTACTTC. Its translation is CASSKAGKQETQYF.

J is TRBJ2-1 and V is TRBV27; 11 bases align to TRBD2. The CDR3 is 14 amino acids. With V trimmed by 6 bases and J by 5 bases, 3 bases remained unmatched. From germline, CDR1 is MNHEY and CDR2 SMNVEV (reference sequence). The CDR3 loop is CASRGLADNNEQFF. CDR3 nucleotide sequence: TGTGCCAGCAGGGGACTAGCGGATAACAATGAGCAGTTCTTC.

This clone was found a few times. Here the CDR3 DNA reads TGTGCCAGCAGCCCGCAACAGGGGGTACACTATGGCTACACCTTC. It translates to CASSPQQGVHYGYTF. The V and J genes are TRBV7-2 and TRBJ1-2, with 8 bases lining up with TRBD1. Trimming at V came to 5 bases and at J to 3 bases, leaving 8 bases not matched to a gene. CDR1 is SGHTA and CDR2 is FQGNSA in the germline V gene. The CDR3 consists of 15 residues.

This chain joins TRBV10-3 and TRBJ2-7; D possibly corresponds to TRBD1 (6 bases). Germline V CDR1 and CDR2: ENHRY, SYGVKD. This CDR3 has 13 residues. V lost 7 bases, J lost 1 base, and 11 bases lay in between. The CDR3 DNA follows: TGTGCCATCACCACTGACAGGTCCTACGAGCAGTACTTC. Translated: CAITTDRSYEQYF.

This clone was observed a few times. This rearrangement joins TRBV7-8 to TRBJ1-2; D gene unclear. This CDR3 has 13 amino acids. CDR1 is SGHVS, CDR2 FQNEAQ, per germline. V was clipped by 1 base and J by 2 bases, with 5 bases between them. The CDR3 nucleotides are TGTGCCAGCAGCTTAGGGCAGAACTATGGCTACACCTTC. Residues: CASSLGQNYGYTF.

The chain employs TRBV30 and TRBJ1-6; D ambiguous. CDR1 GTSNPN and CDR2 SVGIG come from the germline V gene (reference sequence). The ends were cut back, 4 bases at V and 17 bases at J, with 15 bases in the middle. CDR3 size: 11 residues. This chain's CDR3 is CAWTFGQAVHF. The CDR3 nucleotides read TGTGCCTGGACCTTCGGTCAGGCTGTCCACTTT.

The gene calls are TRBV6-6 and TRBJ2-1; 7 bases are shared with TRBD2. The CDR3 sequence is 15 residues long. Germline loops: CDR1 MNHNY, CDR2 SVGAGI (reference sequence). Losses at the gene ends were 7 bases for V and 9 bases for J; bases not matched to a gene: 15. The DNA for the CDR3 is TGTGCCAGCACCCCGGCGGCGTCTGGGGGGGGTGAGCAGTTCTTC. Translating it yields CASTPAASGGGEQFF.

This clone was seen a few times. The V and J genes are TRBV28 and TRBJ2-1; the D is unclear. V gave up 5 bases and J gave up 4 bases, with 6 bases separating them. The CDR3 covers 12 residues. Germline assignment: CDR1 MDHEN and CDR2 SYDVKM. The CDR3 DNA follows: TGTGCCAGCAGTCTCCAGTACAATGAGCAGTTCTTC. Encoded protein: CASSLQYNEQFF.

This clone showed up just a few times. The rearrangement links TRBV28 to TRBJ1-1, with D hard to call. Per the germline V gene, CDR1 is MDHEN and CDR2 is SYDVKM. V was pared by 5 bases and J by 1 base, with 8 bases between. The CDR3 is 13 residues long. The CDR3 coding sequence is TGTGCCAGCAGTCAACCGGGGAACACTGAAGCTTTCTTT. This encodes CASSQPGNTEAFF. The full variable domain, rest sourced from reference TRBV28 and TRBJ1-1, is DVKVTQSSRYLVKRTGEKVFLECVQDMDHENMFWYRQDPGLGLRLIYFSYDVKMKEKGDIPEGYSVSREKKERFSLILESASTNQTSMYLCASSQPGNTEAFFGQGTRLTVV.

V and J are TRBV5-8 and TRBJ1-2; no clear D gene. Germline V gene lookup returns CDR1 SGHTS and CDR2 YDEGEE. The germline V and J ends were trimmed by 0 bases and 10 bases, with 16 bases remaining between them. This CDR3 comprises 14 residues. CDR3 nucleotides: TGTGCCAGCAGCTTGGGACTTCACATGTTCGACTACACCTTC. Protein product: CASSLGLHMFDYTF.

CDR3 DNA sequence: TGTGCCAGCAGTCAAGGGACAGCATACGAGCAGTACTTC. This translates into CASSQGTAYEQYF. The rearrangement uses TRBV6-5 and TRBJ2-7; 7 bases align to TRBD1. The V segment lost 5 bases and the J segment 4 bases; nucleotides outside the gene matches: 5. The germline gives CDR1 MNHEY, CDR2 SVGAGI. The CDR3 is 13 residues long.

The chain employs TRBV6-6 and TRBJ1-2; D uncertain. The CDR3 is 11 residues long. V dropped 7 bases and J dropped 3 bases, with 6 bases sitting between them. The germline gives CDR1 MNHNY, CDR2 SVGAGI (reference sequence). This chain's CDR3 is CASTLDYGYTF. DNA of the CDR3: TGTGCCAGCACACTTGACTATGGCTACACCTTC.

This clone was recorded a few times. The V and J genes are TRBV27 and TRBJ2-2; 11 bases match TRBD2. The CDR3 sequence is 17 residues long. Trimming removed 6 bases from V and 6 bases from J; junction bases left unmatched: 12. The germline gives CDR1 MNHEY, CDR2 SMNVEV (reference sequence). CDR3 nucleotide sequence: TGTGCCAGCAGAAGGCTTACTAGCGGGAGCGGCCCCGGGGAGCTGTTTTTT. The encoded protein is CASRRLTSGSGPGELFF.

This chain uses TRBV5-6 with TRBJ1-2; 9 bases map to TRBD1. Trimming at V came to 0 bases and at J to 7 bases, leaving 10 bases not matched to a gene. CDR1 SGHDT and CDR2 YYEEEE come from the germline V gene. The CDR3 extends over 16 amino acids. CDR3 loop: CASSLGRDRVNSGYTF. The CDR3, as DNA: TGTGCCAGCAGCTTGGGCCGGGACAGGGTGAACAGTGGCTACACCTTC.

The rearrangement links TRBV28 to TRBJ1-2, with 7 bases identical to TRBD1. J was trimmed by 4 bases and V by 4 bases; bases with no gene match: 6. The CDR3 length is 14 residues. Looked up from germline, CDR1 is MDHEN and CDR2 is SYDVKM. The DNA for the CDR3 is TGTGCCAGCAGTTCGTCCGGGACAGCCTATGGCTACACCTTC. It is translated as CASSSSGTAYGYTF.

This clone has a single count. V and J are TRBV29-1 and TRBJ2-7; D possibly corresponds to TRBD2 (5 bases). This CDR3 region has 11 residues. In germline, CDR1 is SQVTM, CDR2 ANQGSEA. V lost 7 bases, J lost 3 bases, and 10 bases lay in between. This CDR3 reads CSAGSGYEQYF. DNA of the CDR3: TGCAGCGCGGGAAGCGGCTACGAGCAGTACTTC.

The chain couples TRBV19 to TRBJ2-7; 9 nucleotides align to TRBD1. Germline lookup yields CDR1 LNHDA and CDR2 SQIVND (reference sequence). Trimming at V came to 7 bases and at J to 5 bases, leaving 30 bases not matched to a gene. The CDR3 runs to 21 residues. This CDR3 is CASKGGQGKDLGGRMSHEQYF. CDR3 sequence (DNA): TGTGCCAGTAAAGGGGGACAGGGTAAGGATTTGGGCGGGAGAATGTCCCACGAGCAGTACTTC.